Listed here is a single TCR beta chain. This entry comes from a study of blood T cell repertoires in COVID-19. Study-wide background: From the United States, Italy and Spain came samples of acute and convalescent COVID-19. The cDNA or gDNA used as material had been derived from T cells, B-cell-depleted T cells, or PBMCs.

Original methodology: It was from reference gene primer amplification that nucleated cell counts were estimated. Sequenced by immunoSEQ multiplex PCR; TCRdb stores in-frame clones only, minus some. V, J and clone size are taken as reported in that table, and D and trimming were inferred from the DNA itself. The sample includes about 120,000 clones, 81% of them seen just once. From germline, CDR1 is MGHRA and CDR2 YSYEKL. The CDR3 covers 16 residues. Trimming at V came to 1 base and at J to 4 bases, leaving 5 bases not matched to a gene. Sequences were obtained from peripheral blood. V is TRBV4-1 and J is TRBJ2-5, with 11 positions matching TRBD2. This receptor was identified in a human donor in a cohort sampled during active COVID-19. CDR3 coding DNA: TGCGCCAGCAGCCAAGGATTAGCGGGGGGGCCAGAGACCCAGTACTTC. Encoded protein: CASSQGLAGGPETQYF.